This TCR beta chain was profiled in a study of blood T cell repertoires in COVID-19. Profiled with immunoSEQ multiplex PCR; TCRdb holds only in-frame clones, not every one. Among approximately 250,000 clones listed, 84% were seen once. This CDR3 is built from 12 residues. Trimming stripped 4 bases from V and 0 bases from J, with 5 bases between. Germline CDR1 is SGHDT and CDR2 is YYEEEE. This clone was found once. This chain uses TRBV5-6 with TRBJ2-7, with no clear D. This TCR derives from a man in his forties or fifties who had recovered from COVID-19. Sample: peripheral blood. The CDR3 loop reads CASSVNSYEQYF. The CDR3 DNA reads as TGTGCCAGCAGCGTAAACTCCTACGAGCAGTACTTC.